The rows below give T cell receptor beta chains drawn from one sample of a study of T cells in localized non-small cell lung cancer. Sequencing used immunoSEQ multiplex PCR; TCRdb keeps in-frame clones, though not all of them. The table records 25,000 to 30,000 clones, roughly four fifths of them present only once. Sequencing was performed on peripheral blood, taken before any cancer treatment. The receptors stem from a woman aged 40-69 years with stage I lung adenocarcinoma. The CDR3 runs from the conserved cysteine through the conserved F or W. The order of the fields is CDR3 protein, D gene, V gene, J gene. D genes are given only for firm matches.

CDR3: CASSPWTGRDTEAFF
D: TRBD1
V: TRBV11-3
J: TRBJ1-1

CDR3: CASSRQGAETEAFF
D: TRBD1
V: TRBV5-5
J: TRBJ1-1

CDR3: CASSPGGSVYEQYF
D: -
V: TRBV7-9
J: TRBJ2-7

CDR3: CASKGAGANVLTF
D: -
V: TRBV28
J: TRBJ2-6

CDR3: CASKSAGRSTDTQYF
D: -
V: TRBV19
J: TRBJ2-3

CDR3: CASSIDRGRDEKLFF
D: TRBD1
V: TRBV19
J: TRBJ1-4

CDR3: CASIDGGEGYGYTF
D: -
V: TRBV6-6
J: TRBJ1-2

CDR3: CASSLRPRTARLGYEQYF
D: -
V: TRBV5-1
J: TRBJ2-7

CDR3: CASSPQKGLADPGSWEQFF
D: TRBD2
V: TRBV11-3
J: TRBJ2-1

CDR3: CASSLVGGVVETQYF
D: TRBD2
V: TRBV7-3
J: TRBJ2-5

CDR3: CASSLQLNTEAFF
D: -
V: TRBV11-1
J: TRBJ1-1

CDR3: CASSFDRGNTEAFF
D: TRBD1
V: TRBV7-2
J: TRBJ1-1

CDR3: CATSRPGQGGIRSYEQYF
D: TRBD1
V: TRBV15
J: TRBJ2-7

CDR3: CASSLRTGGELFF
D: -
V: TRBV9
J: TRBJ2-2

CDR3: CAVGTGYEQYF
D: -
V: TRBV10-3
J: TRBJ2-7

CDR3: CASSWTGNTDTQYF
D: TRBD1
V: TRBV7-9
J: TRBJ2-3

CDR3: CASSVATGGNEQFF
D: TRBD1
V: TRBV9
J: TRBJ2-1

CDR3: CASSQVAEAFF
D: -
V: TRBV14
J: TRBJ1-1

CDR3: CASSQELMDEQFF
D: -
V: TRBV4-3
J: TRBJ2-1

CDR3: CASRKGDTTYNEQFF
D: -
V: TRBV2
J: TRBJ2-1

CDR3: CAWQDRDYDGYTF
D: TRBD1
V: TRBV30
J: TRBJ1-2

CDR3: CASSVGKLTSEQFF
D: -
V: TRBV9
J: TRBJ2-1

CDR3: CASSFLTSGDYNEQFF
D: TRBD2
V: TRBV5-1
J: TRBJ2-1

CDR3: CASSPNFGHSGGGYTF
D: -
V: TRBV7-9
J: TRBJ1-2

CDR3: CASSAGTSYNEQFF
D: TRBD2
V: TRBV9
J: TRBJ2-1

CDR3: CASSLGGQTGELFF
D: -
V: TRBV5-1
J: TRBJ2-2

CDR3: CASSNGGARADTQYF
D: -
V: TRBV19
J: TRBJ2-3

CDR3: CASSLSAPAREKLFF
D: -
V: TRBV5-1
J: TRBJ1-4

CDR3: CASSPQGRGVNTEAFF
D: -
V: TRBV18
J: TRBJ1-1

CDR3: CASSAGGDQETQYF
D: TRBD2
V: TRBV9
J: TRBJ2-5

CDR3: CASSMDAYQETQYF
D: -
V: TRBV7-6
J: TRBJ2-5

CDR3: CASSVQGVFGEKLFF
D: TRBD1
V: TRBV5-1
J: TRBJ1-4

CDR3: CASSPQAFF
D: -
V: TRBV7-9
J: TRBJ1-1

CDR3: CASSLVGTSLPDTQYF
D: TRBD2
V: TRBV7-2
J: TRBJ2-3

CDR3: CASSELSSGVVYF
D: TRBD2
V: TRBV2
J: TRBJ2-7

CDR3: CASSKENTGELFF
D: -
V: TRBV5-6
J: TRBJ2-2

CDR3: CASSLRQGNYGYTF
D: -
V: TRBV7-8
J: TRBJ1-2

CDR3: CASRTSGGAGKDTQYF
D: TRBD2
V: TRBV19
J: TRBJ2-3

CDR3: CASSDPGTANTEAFF
D: TRBD1
V: TRBV6-1
J: TRBJ1-1

CDR3: CASSFDRGNGYTF
D: TRBD1
V: TRBV7-9
J: TRBJ1-2

CDR3: CASSEGPGYGYTF
D: -
V: TRBV10-1
J: TRBJ1-2

CDR3: CAIYDSGLNTEAFF
D: -
V: TRBV10-3
J: TRBJ1-1

CDR3: CASIGLAGNNNEQFF
D: TRBD2
V: TRBV19
J: TRBJ2-1

CDR3: CASSLDLAGGPSQFF
D: TRBD2
V: TRBV7-2
J: TRBJ2-1

CDR3: CASSVPGQSVLDYTF
D: -
V: TRBV21-1
J: TRBJ1-2

CDR3: CASSQKLDEKLFF
D: -
V: TRBV5-4
J: TRBJ1-4

CDR3: CASSDNYEQYF
D: -
V: TRBV2
J: TRBJ2-7

CDR3: CASSLDGLLAKNIQYF
D: -
V: TRBV5-8
J: TRBJ2-4

CDR3: CASTLSGGGTDTQYF
D: TRBD2
V: TRBV6-5
J: TRBJ2-3

CDR3: CASSRGQGENIQYF
D: TRBD1
V: TRBV5-5
J: TRBJ2-4

CDR3: CASSLWTVGFSDTQYF
D: -
V: TRBV7-8
J: TRBJ2-3